The T cell receptor (beta chain) under discussion was sequenced for a study of beta chain features in type 1 diabetes. Study-level findings and limits: Moderate but significant shortening of TCRB CDR3s was recorded in all four CD4+ subsets from Type 1 diabetes patients.

This clone was seen only a few times. What it binds is not known. The authors sorted CD4+ naive, central memory, regulatory and stem cell-like memory cells via CD45RO/CCR7/CD25/CD127/CD95/CD27. This CDR3 has 13 residues. The V gene's germline CDR1 is MNHNY and CDR2 SVGAGI (reference sequence). V lost 3 bases to trimming and J lost 5 bases, with 7 bases between them. Expressed TCRB transcripts were sequenced because the isolated RNA had all been reverse transcribed beforehand. Assay: immunoSEQ multiplex PCR; the TCRdb copy retains only in-frame clones and omits some. The sample gives about 900,000 clones, 17% of which show up once; around 0.02% is in the top ten.

This chain uses TRBV6-6 with TRBJ2-2; no clear D. What was sequenced was naive CD4+ T cells from blood. The sequence derives from a woman younger than 30 in good health. The CDR3 DNA sequence: TGTGCCAGCAGTTATTCGATTACCGGGGAGCTGTTTTTT. Translating gives CASSYSITGELFF.